This T cell receptor beta chain was sequenced for a study of T cell responses to AZD1222 COVID-19 vaccine. Whole-study results and caveats: The span of vaccine-associated CD4 TCRs extended across spike, with dominance at 160-218 and 743-854. Clonal diversity was possibly underestimated, and white British individuals and females predominated among donors. Scientists sampled the repertoires only once the peak T cell response had passed. The number of AZD1222 recipients seropositive at baseline was only five or six.

The germline V gene encodes CDR1 MNHEY and CDR2 SVGAGI. The V end was cut by 0 bases, the J end by 1 base, with 6 bases between. This CDR3 region has 15 residues. Only a few counts were recorded for this clone. Its cognate antigen is unknown. Some clones are missing from TCRdb's copy, which holds only in-frame ones; the method was immunoSEQ multiplex PCR. The table lists 130,000 or so clones, around nine tenths of them singletons. Sample: peripheral blood, taken on day 0 of AZD1222 vaccination. V and J are TRBV6-5 and TRBJ2-2; no clear D. The TCR originated in an adult in good health. CDR3 sequence reads: CASSYSKWNTGELFF. The CDR3 DNA follows: TGTGCCAGCAGTTACTCGAAGTGGAACACCGGGGAGCTGTTTTTT.